These 26 T cell receptor beta chains came from one sample sequenced in a study of blood T cells in healthy people across ages. Primed by a sample-barcoded 5' primer and a J-beta primer mix, a second PCR proceeded for 7 to 11 cycles. TCRdb called the 5' RACE reads again in MiXCR, with one record for every CDR3 protein. The sample carries about 580,000 distinct CDR3 sequences, more than 45% recorded once. Sequenced: blood. The receptors stem from a man older than 75 in good health.

The chain combines TRBV7-2 with TRBJ2-1, with D maybe TRBD1 (6 bases). V was clipped by 4 bases and J by 0 bases, with 10 bases between them. There are 15 residues in the CDR3. Germline V gene sequence: CDR1 SGHTA, CDR2 FQGNSA. The CDR3 region is CASSYRQASYNEQFF. The CDR3 nucleotides read TGTGCCAGCAGCTACAGACAGGCCTCCTACAATGAGCAGTTCTTC.

This chain connects TRBV20-1 to TRBJ2-7, with 8 positions matching TRBD1. CDR1 is DFQATT, CDR2 SNEGSKA, per germline (reference sequence). Trimming cost V 4 bases and J 2 bases; bases outside gene matches: 4. This CDR3 region has 13 residues. The CDR3, as DNA: TGCAGTGCTAAGACAGGGGTCGCCTACGAGCAGTACTTC. Translated, it gives CSAKTGVAYEQYF.

V usage is TRBV29-1 and J usage is TRBJ2-1; 9 bases align to TRBD1. This CDR3 spans 14 amino acids. With V trimmed by 1 base and J by 9 bases, 7 bases remained unmatched. Per germline, CDR1 SQVTM and CDR2 ANQGSEA. The CDR3 sequence: CSVEGGTGSGEQFF. CDR3 bases: TGCAGCGTTGAAGGCGGGACAGGGTCCGGTGAGCAGTTCTTC.

This clonotype was observed at least ten times. V and J are TRBV7-9 and TRBJ2-3, with 8 bases matching TRBD2. Germline lookup yields CDR1 SEHNR and CDR2 FQNEAQ (reference sequence). V lost 2 bases and J lost 2; bases outside the gene matches: 12. This CDR3 contains 18 residues. CDR3 amino acids: CASSLWRAAGGPTDTQYF. DNA for the CDR3: TGTGCCAGCAGCTTATGGAGGGCCGCGGGGGGACCCACAGATACGCAGTATTTT.

This chain connects TRBV2 to TRBJ2-3, with TRBD1 matching 8 bases. V dropped 10 bases and J dropped 4; count of bases not matched to a gene: 10. The germline V gene encodes CDR1 SNHLY and CDR2 FYNNEI. This CDR3 is built from 14 residues. Here the CDR3 DNA reads TGTGCCAACCCGGACAGGGTCGAAGCAGATACGCAGTATTTT. This codes for CANPDRVEADTQYF.

This clonotype was counted ten times or more. The V gene is TRBV6-6, the J gene TRBJ2-7, with 7 bases matching TRBD1. In germline, CDR1 is MNHNY, CDR2 SVGAGI (reference sequence). The V and J ends lost 6 bases and 2 bases, in that order; junction bases with no gene match: 10. This CDR3 contains 15 residues. The CDR3 loop is CASSRDRVSAYEQYF. The CDR3 nucleotides read TGTGCCAGCAGCCGAGACAGGGTTAGTGCCTACGAGCAGTACTTC.

This rearrangement joins TRBV28 to TRBJ2-7; maybe TRBD2 (5 bases). The CDR3 has 14 amino acids. Germline assignment: CDR1 MDHEN and CDR2 SYDVKM. V was pared by 1 base and J by 6 bases, with 13 bases between. CDR3 DNA sequence: TGTGCCAGCAGTTTATTCTCTAGCCTGGGCGAGCAGTACTTC. It translates to CASSLFSSLGEQYF.

The J gene is TRBJ1-2, the V gene TRBV12-3 or TRBV12-4; no reliable D call. The CDR3 runs to 13 residues. V was shortened by 8 bases and J by 8 bases, with 18 bases between the two germline ends. CDR3 sequence (DNA): TGTGCCAGCGGACTGTCCTCCGAAGAGGGCTACACCTTC. This sequence encodes CASGLSSEEGYTF.

In its sample, this clonotype was seen a few times. This chain links TRBV7-9 with TRBJ2-2, with D possibly being TRBD1 or TRBD2 (5 bases each). This CDR3 is built from 15 residues. The germline V gene encodes CDR1 SEHNR and CDR2 FQNEAQ (reference sequence). V lost 7 bases and J lost 3, with 15 bases in between. CDR3 protein: CASTLSGTDTGELFF. The CDR3 bases are TGTGCCAGCACCCTTAGTGGGACGGACACCGGGGAGCTGTTTTTT.

V usage is TRBV20-1 and J usage is TRBJ2-7; D gene uncertain. V was cut by 4 bases and J by 3 bases, with 10 bases left in between. The CDR3 runs to 12 residues. The V gene's germline CDR1 is DFQATT and CDR2 SNEGSKA (reference sequence). For the CDR3, the DNA is TGCAGTGCTAAACTTCCTGGCTACGAGCAGTACTTC. Its translation is CSAKLPGYEQYF.

This sequence joins TRBV6-6 and TRBJ2-5, with no clear D. Germline CDR1 reads MNHNY; CDR2 reads SVGAGI (reference sequence). V was clipped by 5 bases and J by 0 bases, with 10 bases between them. The CDR3 contains 14 residues. Written as DNA, the CDR3 is TGTGCCAGCAGTGACTGGGCGGACCAAGAGACCCAGTACTTC. Translated: CASSDWADQETQYF.

V gene TRBV21-1 combines with J gene TRBJ2-1; the D call TRBD1 from the table was never checked on the DNA. TRBV21-1 is flagged as a pseudogene. The length of the CDR3 is 17 residues. The CDR3 sequence is CASRWGDSLSSYNEQFF. The CDR3, as DNA: TGTGCCAGCAGGTGGGGGGACAGCCTTAGCTCCTACAATGAGCAGTTCTTC.

The chain joins TRBV20-1 to TRBJ2-6; TRBD1 or TRBD2 may be the D gene (6 bases each). V was clipped by 6 bases and J by 3 bases, with 9 bases between them. This CDR3 spans 13 amino acids. Per the germline V gene, CDR1 is DFQATT and CDR2 is SNEGSKA (reference sequence). The CDR3 loop reads CSAGGLGANVLTF. The CDR3 region has the DNA TGCAGTGCCGGGGGCCTTGGGGCCAACGTCCTGACTTTC.

CDR3 in DNA: TGTGCCAACTTTCTCGAGTTGAGCTCCTACAATGAGCAGTTCTTC. Translating gives CANFLELSSYNEQFF. The chain recombines TRBV6-2 or TRBV6-3 with TRBJ2-1; unclear D gene. CDR1 is MNHEY and CDR2 is SVGEGT in the germline V gene. The CDR3 covers 15 residues. Trimming pared 10 bases from V and 0 bases from J, leaving 16 bases between.

The chain carries TRBV3-1 and TRBJ2-3; 7 bases agree with TRBD2. V gave up 0 bases and J gave up 3 bases; unmatched junction bases: 9. Germline V lookup: CDR1 LGHDT, CDR2 YNNKEL (reference sequence). The CDR3 length is 17 residues. The CDR3 nucleotides read TGTGCCAGCAGCCAAGAAGGACGGGAGGCCTTTACAGATACGCAGTATTTT. Protein product: CASSQEGREAFTDTQYF.

This clonotype was detected only a few times. This rearrangement joins TRBV20-1 to TRBJ2-1; tentatively, D is TRBD1 or TRBD2 (6 bases each). With 2 bases removed from V and 9 bases from J, the gap between germline ends came to 14 bases. The length of the CDR3 is 13 residues. Germline V CDR1 and CDR2: DFQATT, SNEGSKA (reference sequence). The CDR3 DNA reads as TGCAGTGCTAGAAAGGGGGGCTCCGGTGAGCAGTTCTTC. It is translated as CSARKGGSGEQFF.

This clonotype was recorded a few times. The CDR3 is CASSTHGGSTNEKLFF. The CDR3 region has the DNA TGTGCCAGCAGCACTCACGGGGGCTCAACTAATGAAAAACTGTTTTTT. V and J are TRBV7-9 and TRBJ1-4; TRBD1 is a possible D gene (6 bases). Between the trimmed V and J ends, which lost 5 bases and 0 bases, there was a span of 13 bases. This CDR3 has 16 residues. CDR1 and CDR2 from the germline V gene are SEHNR and FQNEAQ (reference sequence).

This clonotype occurred a few times. The J gene is TRBJ1-3, the V gene TRBV12-3 or TRBV12-4, with D maybe TRBD1 (6 bases). Trimming pared 6 bases from V and 1 base from J, leaving 13 bases between. This CDR3 spans 15 amino acids. The CDR3 DNA reads as TGTGCCAGCAGCCCGACTCAGGGGTCTGGAAACACCATATATTTT. It yields the protein CASSPTQGSGNTIYF.

This clonotype was counted a few times. The CDR3 DNA is TGTGCCAGCAGTGAGCCGGGACGGGCGAGCTCTGGGGCCAACGTCCTGACTTTC. It encodes CASSEPGRASSGANVLTF. The chain employs TRBV6-1 and TRBJ2-6; D possibly uses TRBD1 or TRBD2 (5 bases each). V lost 3 bases and J 0 bases, leaving 15 bases between the germline ends. Germline CDR1 is MNHNS and CDR2 is SASEGT. CDR3 length: 18 amino acids.

The chain recombines TRBV28 with TRBJ1-5; 7 bases are shared with TRBD1. The CDR3 has 16 residues. Germline lookup yields CDR1 MDHEN and CDR2 SYDVKM. The V gene end was trimmed by 7 bases and the J gene end by 1 base; junction bases not matched to a gene: 10. The CDR3 here is CASTPGPGGSNQPQHF. CDR3 nucleotide sequence: TGTGCCAGCACCCCCGGCCCAGGGGGAAGCAATCAGCCCCAGCATTTT.

This clonotype was seen a handful of times. CDR3 loop: CASSLGTFADTQYF. DNA for the CDR3: TGTGCCAGCAGCCTAGGGACCTTCGCAGATACGCAGTATTTT. The chain is built from TRBV3-1 and TRBJ2-3, with D perhaps TRBD1 or TRBD2 (5 bases each). V was pared by 4 bases and J by 4 bases, with 12 bases between. This CDR3 is built from 14 residues. Germline CDR1 is LGHDT and CDR2 is YNNKEL (reference sequence).

This clonotype was seen ten or more times. The V and J genes are TRBV6-5 and TRBJ2-4; no clear D. The length of the CDR3 is 18 residues. Trimming removed 2 bases from V and 0 bases from J, with 17 bases in between. CDR1 and CDR2 from the germline V gene are MNHEY and SVGAGI. This CDR3 is CASSYAPYLLLAKNIQYF. The CDR3 DNA is TGTGCCAGCAGTTACGCGCCGTACTTGTTGCTAGCCAAAAACATTCAGTACTTC.

This sequence joins TRBV7-2 and TRBJ2-2; D unresolved. Trimming pared 1 base from V and 5 bases from J, leaving 8 bases between. Germline V gives CDR1 SGHTA, CDR2 FQGNSA. The CDR3 is 14 amino acids. The CDR3 is CASSLDWQTGELFF. CDR3 DNA sequence: TGTGCCAGCAGCTTAGATTGGCAGACCGGGGAGCTGTTTTTT.

This chain uses TRBV6-2 or TRBV6-3 with TRBJ2-5; tentatively, D is TRBD2 (6 bases). The CDR3 runs 13 residues. Per the germline V gene, CDR1 is MNHEY and CDR2 is SVGEGT. V dropped 5 bases and J dropped 4 bases, with 11 bases sitting between them. CDR3 in amino acids: CASSRDWGETQYF. CDR3 in DNA: TGTGCCAGCAGTCGGGACTGGGGAGAGACCCAGTACTTC.

In this sample, this clonotype turned up a few times. CDR3 nucleotides: TGTGCCAGCAGTGAATCCCTCGGGGTCGGTACTTACGAGCAGTACTTC. Its protein product is CASSESLGVGTYEQYF. This chain connects TRBV25-1 to TRBJ2-5, with a weak D call TRBD2 (5 bases). The J call is doubtful: the DNA matches TRBJ2-7 better. CDR1 MGHDK and CDR2 SYGVNS come from the germline V gene. The CDR3 length is 16 residues.

This clonotype was recorded a few times. V and J are TRBV2 and TRBJ1-2, with TRBD1 as a possible D gene (5 bases). The germline V gene encodes CDR1 SNHLY and CDR2 FYNNEI. The CDR3 covers 13 residues. With 4 bases removed from V and 2 bases from J, the gap between germline ends came to 8 bases. This CDR3 reads CASSVRQNYGYTF. DNA for the CDR3: TGTGCCAGCAGTGTTAGACAGAACTATGGCTACACCTTC.